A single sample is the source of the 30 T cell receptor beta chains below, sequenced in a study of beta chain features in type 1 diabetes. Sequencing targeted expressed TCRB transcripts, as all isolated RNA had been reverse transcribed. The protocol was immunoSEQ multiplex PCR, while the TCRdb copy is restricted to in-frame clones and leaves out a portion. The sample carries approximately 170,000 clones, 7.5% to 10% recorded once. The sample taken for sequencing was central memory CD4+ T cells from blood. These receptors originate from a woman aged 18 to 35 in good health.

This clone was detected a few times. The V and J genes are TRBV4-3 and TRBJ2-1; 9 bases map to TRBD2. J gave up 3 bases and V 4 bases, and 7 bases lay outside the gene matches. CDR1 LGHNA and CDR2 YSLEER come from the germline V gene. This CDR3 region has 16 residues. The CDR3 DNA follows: TGCGCCAGCAGCCCCACGCCAGCGGGAGGCTACAATGAGCAGTTCTTC. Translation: CASSPTPAGGYNEQFF.

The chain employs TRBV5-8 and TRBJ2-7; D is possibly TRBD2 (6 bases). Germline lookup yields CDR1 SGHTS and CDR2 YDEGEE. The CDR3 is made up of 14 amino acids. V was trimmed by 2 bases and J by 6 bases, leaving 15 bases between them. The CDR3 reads CASSFGLEGVEQYF. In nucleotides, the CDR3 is TGTGCCAGCAGCTTTGGGTTGGAGGGAGTCGAGCAGTACTTC.

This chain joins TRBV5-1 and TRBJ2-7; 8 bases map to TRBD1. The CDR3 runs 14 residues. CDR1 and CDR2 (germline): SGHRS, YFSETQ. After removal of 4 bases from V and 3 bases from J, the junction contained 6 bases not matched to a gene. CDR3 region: CASSVTGVDYEQYF. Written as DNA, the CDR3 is TGCGCCAGCAGCGTGACAGGGGTAGACTACGAGCAGTACTTC.

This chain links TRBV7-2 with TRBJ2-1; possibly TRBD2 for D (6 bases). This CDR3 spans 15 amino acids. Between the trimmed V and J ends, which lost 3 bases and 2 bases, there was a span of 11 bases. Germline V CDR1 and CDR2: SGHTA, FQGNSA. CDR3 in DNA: TGTGCCAGCAGCTTTCTAGGAGGGACCTACAATGAGCAGTTCTTC. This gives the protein CASSFLGGTYNEQFF.

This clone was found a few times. CDR3 coding DNA: TGTGCCAGCAGCGTAGAGGGACAGGGGCTGGGAGAGCAGTTCTTC. Translating it yields CASSVEGQGLGEQFF. This rearrangement joins TRBV9 to TRBJ2-1; 10 positions agree with TRBD1. Germline CDR1 SGDLS, CDR2 YYNGEE. CDR3 length: 15 residues. V lost 0 bases, J lost 10 bases, and 7 bases stayed unmatched.

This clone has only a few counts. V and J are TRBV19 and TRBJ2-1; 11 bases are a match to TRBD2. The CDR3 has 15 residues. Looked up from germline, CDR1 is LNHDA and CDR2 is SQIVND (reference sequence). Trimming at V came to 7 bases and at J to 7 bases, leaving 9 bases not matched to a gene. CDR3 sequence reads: CASTLAGGPVNEQFF. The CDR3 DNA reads TGTGCCAGTACTTTAGCGGGGGGGCCAGTAAATGAGCAGTTCTTC.

CDR3 protein: CASSPGTGSQETQYF. DNA of the CDR3: TGTGCCAGCAGCCCCGGGACAGGAAGTCAAGAGACCCAGTACTTC. This chain connects TRBV6-1 to TRBJ2-5; 8 bases agree with TRBD1. CDR3 length: 15 amino acids. Looked up from germline, CDR1 is MNHNS and CDR2 is SASEGT. J lost 2 bases, V lost 6 bases, and 8 bases had no gene match.

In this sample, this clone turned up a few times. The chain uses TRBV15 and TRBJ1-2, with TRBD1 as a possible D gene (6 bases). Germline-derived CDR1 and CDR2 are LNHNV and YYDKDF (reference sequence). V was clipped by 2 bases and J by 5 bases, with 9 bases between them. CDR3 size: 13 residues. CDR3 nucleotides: TGTGCCACCAGCAGACCAGGACAGTATGGCTACACCTTC. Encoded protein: CATSRPGQYGYTF.

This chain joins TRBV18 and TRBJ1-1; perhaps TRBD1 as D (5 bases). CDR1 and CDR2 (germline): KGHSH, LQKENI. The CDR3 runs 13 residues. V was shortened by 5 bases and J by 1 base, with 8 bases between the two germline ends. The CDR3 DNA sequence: TGTGCCAGCTCAGGAGACAGGAACACTGAAGCTTTCTTT. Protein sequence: CASSGDRNTEAFF.

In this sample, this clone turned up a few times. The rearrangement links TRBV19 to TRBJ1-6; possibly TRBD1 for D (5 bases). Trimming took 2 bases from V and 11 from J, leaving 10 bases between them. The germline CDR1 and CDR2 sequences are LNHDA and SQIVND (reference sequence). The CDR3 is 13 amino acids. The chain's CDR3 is CASSIQGEPPLHF. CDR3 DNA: TGTGCCAGTAGTATACAGGGTGAGCCACCCCTCCACTTT.

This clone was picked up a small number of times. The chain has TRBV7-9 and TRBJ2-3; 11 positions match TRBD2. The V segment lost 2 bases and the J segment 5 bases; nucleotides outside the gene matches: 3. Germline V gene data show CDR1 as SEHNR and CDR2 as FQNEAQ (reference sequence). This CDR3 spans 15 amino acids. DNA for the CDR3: TGTGCCAGCAGCTTAAGTAGCGGGAGGGAAGATACGCAGTATTTT. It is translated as CASSLSSGREDTQYF.

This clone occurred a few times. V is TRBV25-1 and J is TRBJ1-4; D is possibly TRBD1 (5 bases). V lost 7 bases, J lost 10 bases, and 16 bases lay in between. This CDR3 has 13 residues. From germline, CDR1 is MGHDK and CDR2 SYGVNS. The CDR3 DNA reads TGTGCCAGCACCGGCAGCCTGGGGGGAAAACTGTTTTTT. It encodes CASTGSLGGKLFF.

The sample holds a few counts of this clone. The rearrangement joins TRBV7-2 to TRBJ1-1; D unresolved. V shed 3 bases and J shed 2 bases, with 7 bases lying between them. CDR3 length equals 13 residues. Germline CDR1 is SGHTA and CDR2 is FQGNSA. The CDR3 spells CASSFSVNTEAFF. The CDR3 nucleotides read TGTGCCAGCAGCTTTTCCGTTAACACTGAAGCTTTCTTT.

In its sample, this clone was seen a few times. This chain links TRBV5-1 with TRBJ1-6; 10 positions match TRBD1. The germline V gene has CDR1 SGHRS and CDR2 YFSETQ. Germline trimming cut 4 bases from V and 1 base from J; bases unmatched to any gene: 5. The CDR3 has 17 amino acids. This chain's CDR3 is CASSARQGASYNSPLHF. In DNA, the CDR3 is TGCGCCAGCAGCGCCAGACAGGGGGCTTCCTATAATTCACCCCTCCACTTT.

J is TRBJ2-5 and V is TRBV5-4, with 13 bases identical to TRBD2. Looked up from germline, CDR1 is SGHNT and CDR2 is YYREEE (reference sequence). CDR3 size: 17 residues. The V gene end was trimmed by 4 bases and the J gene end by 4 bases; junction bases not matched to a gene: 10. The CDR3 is CASSRRTSGREGETQYF. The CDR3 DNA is TGTGCCAGCAGCCGCAGGACTAGCGGGAGAGAGGGAGAGACCCAGTACTTC.

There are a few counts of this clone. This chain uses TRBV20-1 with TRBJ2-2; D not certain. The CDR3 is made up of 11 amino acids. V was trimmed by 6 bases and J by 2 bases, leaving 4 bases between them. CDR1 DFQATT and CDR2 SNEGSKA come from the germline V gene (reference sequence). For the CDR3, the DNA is TGCAGTGCCTTTAACACCGGGGAGCTGTTTTTT. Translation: CSAFNTGELFF.

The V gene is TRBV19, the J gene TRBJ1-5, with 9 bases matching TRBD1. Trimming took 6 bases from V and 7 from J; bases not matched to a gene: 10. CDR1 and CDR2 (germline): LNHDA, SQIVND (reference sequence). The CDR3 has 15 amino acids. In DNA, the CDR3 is TGTGCCAGTAGACCGATGGACAGGGGCTGGCAGCCCCAGCATTTT. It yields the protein CASRPMDRGWQPQHF.

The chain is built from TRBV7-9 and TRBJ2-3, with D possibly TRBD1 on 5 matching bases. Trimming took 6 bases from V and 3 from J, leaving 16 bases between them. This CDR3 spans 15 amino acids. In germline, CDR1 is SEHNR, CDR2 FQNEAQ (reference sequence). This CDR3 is CASSSDRRLTDTQYF. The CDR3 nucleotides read TGTGCCAGCAGTTCCGACAGACGTCTTACAGATACGCAGTATTTT. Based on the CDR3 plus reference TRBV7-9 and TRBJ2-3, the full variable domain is DTGVSQNPRHKITKRGQNVTFRCDPISEHNRLYWYRQTLGQGPEFLTYFQNEAQLEKSRLLSDRFSAERPKGSFSTLEIQRTEQGDSAMYLCASSSDRRLTDTQYFGPGTRLTVL.

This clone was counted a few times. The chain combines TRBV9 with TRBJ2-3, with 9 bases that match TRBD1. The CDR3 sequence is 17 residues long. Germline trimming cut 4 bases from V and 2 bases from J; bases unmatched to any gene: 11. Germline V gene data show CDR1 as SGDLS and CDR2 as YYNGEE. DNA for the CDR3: TGTGCCAGCAGCCGAGCCCCCGGGACAGGGTTCACAGATACGCAGTATTTT. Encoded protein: CASSRAPGTGFTDTQYF. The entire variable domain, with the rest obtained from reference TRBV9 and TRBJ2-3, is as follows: DSGVTQTPKHLITATGQRVTLRCSPRSGDLSVYWYQQSLDQGLQFLIQYYNGEERAKGNILERFSAQQFPDLHSELNLSSLELGDSALYFCASSRAPGTGFTDTQYFGPGTRLTVL.

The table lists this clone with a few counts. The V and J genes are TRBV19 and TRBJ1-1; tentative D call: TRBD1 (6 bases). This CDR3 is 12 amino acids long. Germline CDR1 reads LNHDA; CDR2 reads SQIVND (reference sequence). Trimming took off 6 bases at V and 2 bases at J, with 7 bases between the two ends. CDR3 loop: CASRDRNTEAFF. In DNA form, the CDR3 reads TGTGCCAGTAGGGACAGAAACACTGAAGCTTTCTTT.

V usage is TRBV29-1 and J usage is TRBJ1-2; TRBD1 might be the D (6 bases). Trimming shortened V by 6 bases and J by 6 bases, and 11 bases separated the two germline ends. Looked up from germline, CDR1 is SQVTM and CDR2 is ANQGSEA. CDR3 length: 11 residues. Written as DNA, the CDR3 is TGCAGCGTACAGGGTCTAGATGGCTACACCTTC. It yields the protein CSVQGLDGYTF.

The CDR3 bases are TGCGCCAGCCTAGAGAACACCGGGGAGCTGTTTTTT. As protein: CASLENTGELFF. The chain has TRBV5-1 and TRBJ2-2; D not certain. Deletions cut 7 bases from V and 1 base from J, with 5 bases between. The length of the CDR3 is 12 residues. Germline assignment: CDR1 SGHRS and CDR2 YFSETQ. The whole variable domain, filled in from reference TRBV5-1 and TRBJ2-2, reads KAGVTQTPRYLIKTRGQQVTLSCSPISGHRSVSWYQQTPGQGLQFLFEYFSETQRNKGNFPGRFSGRQFSNSRSEMNVSTLELGDSALYLCASLENTGELFFGEGSRLTVL.

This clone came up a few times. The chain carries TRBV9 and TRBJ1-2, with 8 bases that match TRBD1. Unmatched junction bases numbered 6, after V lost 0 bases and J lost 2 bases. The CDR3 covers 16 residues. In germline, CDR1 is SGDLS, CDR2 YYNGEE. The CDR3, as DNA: TGTGCCAGCAGCGTAGGAGGACAGGGAGCGAACTATGGCTACACCTTC. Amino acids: CASSVGGQGANYGYTF.

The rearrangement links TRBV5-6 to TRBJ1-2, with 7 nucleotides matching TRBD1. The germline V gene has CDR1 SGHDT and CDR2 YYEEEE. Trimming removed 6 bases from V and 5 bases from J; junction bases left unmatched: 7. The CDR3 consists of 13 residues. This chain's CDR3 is CASTPDRNYGYTF. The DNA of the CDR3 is TGTGCCAGCACCCCGGACAGGAATTATGGCTACACCTTC.

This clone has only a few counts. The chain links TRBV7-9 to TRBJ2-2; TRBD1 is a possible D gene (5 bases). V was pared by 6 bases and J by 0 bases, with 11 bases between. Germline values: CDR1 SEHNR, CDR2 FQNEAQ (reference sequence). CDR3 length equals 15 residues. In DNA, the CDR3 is TGTGCCAGCAGTTTCGACAGCCCGAACACCGGGGAGCTGTTTTTT. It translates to CASSFDSPNTGELFF.

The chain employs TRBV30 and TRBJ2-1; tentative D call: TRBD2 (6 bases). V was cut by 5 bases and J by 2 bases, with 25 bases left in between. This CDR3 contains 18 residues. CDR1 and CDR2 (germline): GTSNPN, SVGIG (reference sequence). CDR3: CAWAYGAGTRWAYNEQFF. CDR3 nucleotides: TGTGCCTGGGCTTATGGGGCGGGAACGCGGTGGGCCTACAATGAGCAGTTCTTC.

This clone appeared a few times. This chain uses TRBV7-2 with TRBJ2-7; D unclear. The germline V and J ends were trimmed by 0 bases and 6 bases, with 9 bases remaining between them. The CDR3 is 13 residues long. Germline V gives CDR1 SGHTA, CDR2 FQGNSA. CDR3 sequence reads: CASSLAPSGEQYF. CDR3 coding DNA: TGTGCCAGCAGCTTAGCTCCTTCGGGCGAGCAGTACTTC.

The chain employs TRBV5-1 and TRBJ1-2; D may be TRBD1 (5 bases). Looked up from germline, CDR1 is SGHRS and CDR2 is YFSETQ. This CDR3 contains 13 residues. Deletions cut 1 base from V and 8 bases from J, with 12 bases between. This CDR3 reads CASSLTDNIGYTF. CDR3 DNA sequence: TGCGCCAGCAGCTTGACGGACAACATAGGCTACACCTTC.

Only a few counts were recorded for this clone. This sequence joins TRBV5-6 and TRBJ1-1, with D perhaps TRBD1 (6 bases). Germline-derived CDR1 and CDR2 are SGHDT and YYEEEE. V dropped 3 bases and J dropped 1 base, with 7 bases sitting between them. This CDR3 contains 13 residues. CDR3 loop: CASSWGQNTEAFF. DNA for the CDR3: TGTGCCAGCAGCTGGGGACAGAACACTGAAGCTTTCTTT.

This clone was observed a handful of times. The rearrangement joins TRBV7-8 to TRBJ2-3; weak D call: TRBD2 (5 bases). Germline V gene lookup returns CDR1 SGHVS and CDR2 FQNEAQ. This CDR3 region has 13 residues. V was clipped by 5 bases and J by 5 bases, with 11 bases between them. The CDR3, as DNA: TGTGCCAGCAGCCAAGAGCGGTTAGATACGCAGTATTTT. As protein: CASSQERLDTQYF.